The next 26 T cell receptor beta chains were all read from a single sample in a study of cytomegalovirus exposure and HLA in healthy donors. PCR used 60 Vbeta primers and 13 Jbeta primers. TCRdb keeps only in-frame clones here, not all; method: immunoSEQ multiplex PCR. The table includes 110,000 to 150,000 clones, around 80% detected once. Sequenced input: PBMCs. The origin of the receptors is a woman aged 40-49 years in good health and CMV-seropositive.

The chain is built from TRBV27 and TRBJ2-2; TRBD1 might be the D (5 bases). V lost 2 bases to trimming and J lost 8 bases, with 9 bases between them. The CDR3 length is 13 residues. CDR1 is MNHEY, CDR2 SMNVEV, per germline (reference sequence). CDR3 sequence reads: CASSLQGSGELFF. The CDR3 DNA reads as TGTGCCAGCAGTTTACAGGGTTCTGGGGAGCTGTTTTTT.

The rearrangement joins TRBV7-9 to TRBJ2-2; 7 positions match TRBD2. The germline gives CDR1 SEHNR, CDR2 FQNEAQ (reference sequence). Trimming cost V 5 bases and J 6 bases; bases outside gene matches: 6. The CDR3 has 14 amino acids. CDR3 sequence: CASSLGGSAGELFF. CDR3 nucleotide sequence: TGTGCCAGCAGCCTGGGGGGGTCAGCCGGGGAGCTGTTTTTT.

The chain recombines TRBV5-6 with TRBJ1-1; 7 positions agree with TRBD1. Germline V CDR1 and CDR2: SGHDT, YYEEEE. This CDR3 has 16 residues. With V trimmed by 0 bases and J by 0 bases, 5 bases remained unmatched. CDR3 in DNA: TGTGCCAGCAGCTTGGCGACGGGACAGATGAACACTGAAGCTTTCTTT. This sequence encodes CASSLATGQMNTEAFF. The full variable domain, rest sourced from reference TRBV5-6 and TRBJ1-1, is DAGVTQSPTHLIKTRGQQVTLRCSPKSGHDTVSWYQQALGQGPQFIFQYYEEEERQRGNFPDRFSGHQFPNYSSELNVNALLLGDSALYLCASSLATGQMNTEAFFGQGTRLTVV.

The chain employs TRBV4-2 and TRBJ2-2, with TRBD2 matching over 7 bases. V shed 9 bases and J 6 bases; nucleotides not matched to a gene: 13. Per the germline V gene, CDR1 is LGHNA and CDR2 is YNFKEQ. The CDR3 is 15 amino acids. CDR3 residues: CASRPESGMSGELFF. DNA of the CDR3: TGTGCCAGTCGGCCGGAAAGCGGGATGTCCGGGGAGCTGTTTTTT.

V and J are TRBV6-5 and TRBJ1-1; 7 bases are a match to TRBD1. Germline V gene data show CDR1 as MNHEY and CDR2 as SVGAGI. J gave up 8 bases and V 6 bases, and 6 bases lay outside the gene matches. The CDR3 contains 12 residues. CDR3 sequence reads: CASSQDRPEAFF. The DNA for the CDR3 is TGTGCCAGCAGCCAGGACAGGCCCGAAGCTTTCTTT.

J is TRBJ1-6 and V is TRBV5-1; 7 bases agree with TRBD1. The CDR3 loop spans 16 amino acids. Germline-derived CDR1 and CDR2 are SGHRS and YFSETQ. The J segment lost 4 bases and the V segment lost 2 bases, leaving 6 bases of the junction unmatched. CDR3 residues: CASSFTGQEYNSPLHF. The CDR3 region has the DNA TGCGCCAGCAGCTTTACTGGACAGGAGTATAATTCACCCCTCCACTTT.

This clone was found a few times. The chain recombines TRBV10-3 with TRBJ2-1; TRBD2 aligns across 9 bases. Germline values: CDR1 ENHRY, CDR2 SYGVKD. Trimming cost V 6 bases and J 2 bases; bases outside gene matches: 5. This CDR3 comprises 15 residues. The CDR3 DNA sequence: TGTGCCATCAGAAATAGCGGGGGACCCTACAATGAGCAGTTCTTC. This gives the protein CAIRNSGGPYNEQFF.

The gene calls are TRBV7-9 and TRBJ2-3; 7 positions match TRBD1. Germline trimming cut 5 bases from V and 0 bases from J; bases unmatched to any gene: 5. Germline CDR1 reads SEHNR; CDR2 reads FQNEAQ (reference sequence). CDR3 length equals 15 residues. CDR3 loop: CASSRSTGSTDTQYF. The CDR3 region has the DNA TGTGCCAGCAGCCGCTCGACAGGGAGCACAGATACGCAGTATTTT.

The rearrangement joins TRBV19 to TRBJ2-1, with 7 bases fitting TRBD2. V lost 8 bases and J lost 7; bases outside the gene matches: 11. Germline CDR1 LNHDA, CDR2 SQIVND (reference sequence). The CDR3 has 14 residues. CDR3 bases: TGTGCCAGTTACGCTCCGGGACTAAGAAATGAGCAGTTCTTC. Protein sequence: CASYAPGLRNEQFF.

In this sample, this clone turned up once. This chain joins TRBV5-1 and TRBJ2-5; tentative D call: TRBD1 (6 bases). The CDR3 contains 15 residues. The V gene lost 2 bases and the J gene lost 3 bases, with 14 bases spanning the gap. Germline CDR1 and CDR2: SGHRS and YFSETQ. CDR3 sequence reads: CASSFNSGQEETQYF. The DNA for the CDR3 is TGCGCCAGCAGCTTCAATTCGGGACAAGAAGAGACCCAGTACTTC.

This clone was picked up a small number of times. This sequence joins TRBV5-6 and TRBJ1-1, with D perhaps matching TRBD1 (6 bases). This CDR3 spans 14 amino acids. In germline, CDR1 is SGHDT, CDR2 YYEEEE. The ends were cut back, 4 bases at V and 6 bases at J, with 16 bases in the middle. Written as DNA, the CDR3 is TGTGCCAGCAGCCCTGGGACACTCAACGCTGAAGCTTTCTTT. Its translation is CASSPGTLNAEAFF.

As concerns this clone: Because the CDR3 is missing its conserved closing phenylalanine or tryptophan, this is likely a read error. The rearrangement links TRBV2 to TRBJ2-7; a weak D match, TRBD2 (7 bases). The ends were cut back, 8 bases at V and 3 bases at J, with 26 bases in the middle. This CDR3 has 17 amino acids. CDR1 and CDR2 from the germline V gene are SNHLY and FYNNEI. This chain's CDR3 is CASCMGAGGAGIYEQYL. The CDR3 nucleotides are TGTGCCAGCTGCATGGGGGCTGGGGGGGCAGGGATCTACGAGCAGTACCTC.

This clone was seen only once. V gene TRBV7-9 combines with J gene TRBJ1-6, with 9 bases that match TRBD1. Germline CDR1 reads SEHNR; CDR2 reads FQNEAQ (reference sequence). Trimming cost V 1 base and J 9 bases; bases outside gene matches: 4. This CDR3 contains 15 residues. CDR3 DNA sequence: TGTGCCAGCAGCTTAGGGACAGGGGTAGGTTCACCCCTCCACTTT. Protein: CASSLGTGVGSPLHF.

The genes are TRBV5-1 and TRBJ1-6; D not certain. This CDR3 comprises 15 residues. Trimming took 4 bases from V and 9 from J, leaving 17 bases between them. In germline, CDR1 is SGHRS, CDR2 YFSETQ. CDR3 nucleotides: TGCGCCAGCAGCGCCTCCCAGGCGGGGAGTTCACCCCTCCACTTT. Amino acid sequence: CASSASQAGSSPLHF.

The chain employs TRBV7-6 and TRBJ2-3; D might be TRBD2 (6 bases). The CDR3 has 17 amino acids. The V gene's germline CDR1 is SGHVS and CDR2 FNYEAQ. V lost 2 bases and J 0 bases, leaving 15 bases between the germline ends. The DNA of the CDR3 is TGTGCCAGCAGCTTAAAGAGGGCGGGACTTAGCACAGATACGCAGTATTTT. Residues: CASSLKRAGLSTDTQYF.

This chain connects TRBV5-6 to TRBJ2-5; possibly TRBD1 for D (6 bases). Per germline, CDR1 SGHDT and CDR2 YYEEEE. V dropped 5 bases and J dropped 1 base, with 21 bases sitting between them. The CDR3 extends over 17 amino acids. The CDR3 DNA sequence: TGTGCCAGCAGATCCTGGGGGCTGTCGACTTTCCAAGAGACCCAGTACTTC. It yields the protein CASRSWGLSTFQETQYF.

This rearrangement joins TRBV6-6 to TRBJ2-7, with 11 bases aligning to TRBD2. The length of the CDR3 is 15 residues. The V gene's germline CDR1 is MNHNY and CDR2 SVGAGI (reference sequence). The V and J ends lost 0 bases and 10 bases, in that order; junction bases with no gene match: 8. In DNA form, the CDR3 reads TGTGCCAGCAGTTACTCGACGGCTAGCGGGAGGTCACAGTACTTC. Protein product: CASSYSTASGRSQYF.

The chain uses TRBV7-9 and TRBJ1-1; 9 bases are shared with TRBD1. The CDR3 is made up of 15 amino acids. J was trimmed by 3 bases and V by 4 bases; bases with no gene match: 6. Germline loops: CDR1 SEHNR, CDR2 FQNEAQ (reference sequence). The CDR3 sequence: CASSSAGTGHTEAFF. CDR3 in DNA: TGTGCCAGCAGCTCCGCCGGGACAGGGCACACTGAAGCTTTCTTT.

In its sample, this clone was seen once. The chain combines TRBV9 with TRBJ2-2; tentatively, D is TRBD2 (5 bases). The V end was cut by 2 bases, the J end by 1 base, with 9 bases between. Germline-derived CDR1 and CDR2 are SGDLS and YYNGEE. The CDR3 has 15 amino acids. In DNA form, the CDR3 reads TGTGCCAGCAGCGTTTCGGCGGGGAACACCGGGGAGCTGTTTTTT. It yields the protein CASSVSAGNTGELFF.

The chain carries TRBV9 and TRBJ2-5, with TRBD2 identical over 7 bases. The V gene's germline CDR1 is SGDLS and CDR2 YYNGEE. The CDR3 is 14 amino acids. The V segment lost 0 bases and the J segment 4 bases; nucleotides outside the gene matches: 3. The CDR3 region is CASSVGGGRETQYF. CDR3 DNA: TGTGCCAGCAGCGTAGGGGGAGGGCGAGAGACCCAGTACTTC.

The chain combines TRBV6-5 with TRBJ2-7, with TRBD2 matching over 8 bases. Germline V lookup: CDR1 MNHEY, CDR2 SVGAGI. The CDR3 runs 14 residues. V lost 4 bases, J lost 1 base, and 3 bases stayed unmatched. The CDR3 protein is CASSLASGSYEQYF. Written as DNA, the CDR3 is TGTGCCAGCAGTTTGGCTAGCGGGTCCTACGAGCAGTACTTC.

The chain couples TRBV10-2 to TRBJ2-1; weak D call: TRBD1 (7 bases). Trimming stripped 4 bases from V and 9 bases from J, with 10 bases between. Germline V gives CDR1 WSHSY, CDR2 SAAADI. This CDR3 is built from 12 residues. CDR3 loop: CASSVQGGEQFF. As DNA, the CDR3 is TGCGCCAGCAGTGTCCAGGGGGGTGAGCAGTTCTTC.

The genes are TRBV6-6 and TRBJ2-7; TRBD1 aligns across 7 bases. The CDR3 is 14 residues long. In germline, CDR1 is MNHNY, CDR2 SVGAGI (reference sequence). Trimming took 0 bases from V and 2 from J; bases not matched to a gene: 1. The CDR3 DNA reads as TGTGCCAGCAGTTACTCCGGGACAGCCTACGAGCAGTACTTC. This translates into CASSYSGTAYEQYF.

The rearrangement joins TRBV5-1 to TRBJ2-7; 7 bases fit TRBD1. The CDR3 runs to 14 residues. Germline V gene sequence: CDR1 SGHRS, CDR2 YFSETQ. J was trimmed by 3 bases and V by 3 bases; bases with no gene match: 6. CDR3 DNA sequence: TGCGCCAGCAGCTGGGGACAGACCAACTACGAGCAGTACTTC. It encodes CASSWGQTNYEQYF. Filled out from reference TRBV5-1 and TRBJ2-7, the complete variable domain reads KAGVTQTPRYLIKTRGQQVTLSCSPISGHRSVSWYQQTPGQGLQFLFEYFSETQRNKGNFPGRFSGRQFSNSRSEMNVSTLELGDSALYLCASSWGQTNYEQYFGPGTRLTVT.

The V call is TRBV7-2, the J call TRBJ2-7, with 11 bases identical to TRBD2. This CDR3 is 17 amino acids long. Trimming removed 3 bases from V and 3 bases from J; junction bases left unmatched: 10. Per germline, CDR1 SGHTA and CDR2 FQGNSA. CDR3 sequence: CASSFPISGGAYYEQYF. The DNA of the CDR3 is TGTGCCAGCAGCTTCCCGATTAGCGGGGGGGCGTACTACGAGCAGTACTTC.

The chain combines TRBV5-1 with TRBJ1-4; perhaps TRBD1 as D (6 bases). Looked up from germline, CDR1 is SGHRS and CDR2 is YFSETQ. Trimming pared 0 bases from V and 3 bases from J, leaving 9 bases between. This CDR3 contains 15 residues. CDR3: CASSLDEGANEKLFF. The CDR3 DNA reads TGCGCCAGCAGCTTGGATGAGGGGGCTAATGAAAAACTGTTTTTT.